This T cell receptor beta chain appears in the sequencing data of a study of blood T cell repertoires in COVID-19. The V and J ends lost 7 bases and 5 bases, in that order; junction bases with no gene match: 16. The V gene's germline CDR1 is GTSNPN and CDR2 SVGIG (reference sequence). The CDR3 has 16 residues. Per the original data handling: Amplified reference gene primers provided the basis for estimating nucleated cell counts. The assay was immunoSEQ multiplex PCR, and TCRdb's table has in-frame clones only and misses some. The V and J calls and clone size are taken from that table; D and trimming were inferred from the DNA. The sample consists of over 250,000 clones, nearly 90% of them appearing once.

The V call is TRBV30, the J call TRBJ2-1; 8 nucleotides agree with TRBD1. The receptor was derived from a woman under 40 with acute or convalescent COVID-19. Sequencing was carried out using peripheral blood. This chain's CDR3 is CASSGWGRGRDNEQFF. The CDR3 bases are TGTGCCTCCTCGGGGTGGGGCAGGGGGCGCGACAATGAGCAGTTCTTC.